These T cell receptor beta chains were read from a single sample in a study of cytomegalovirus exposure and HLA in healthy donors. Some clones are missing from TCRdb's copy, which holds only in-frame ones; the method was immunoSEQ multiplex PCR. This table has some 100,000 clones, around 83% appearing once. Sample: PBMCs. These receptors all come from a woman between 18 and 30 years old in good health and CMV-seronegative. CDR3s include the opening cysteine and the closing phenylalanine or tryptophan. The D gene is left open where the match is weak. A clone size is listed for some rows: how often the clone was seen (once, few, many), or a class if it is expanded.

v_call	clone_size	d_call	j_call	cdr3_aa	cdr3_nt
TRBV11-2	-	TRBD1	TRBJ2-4	CASSLEAARGINIQYF	TGTGCCAGCAGCTTAGAAGCGGCCAGGGGGATAAACATTCAGTACTTC
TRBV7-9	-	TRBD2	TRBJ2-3	CSSSFSGRSTDTQYF	TGTTCCAGCAGCTTTAGCGGGAGAAGCACAGATACGCAGTATTTT
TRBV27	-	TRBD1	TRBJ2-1	CASSFQGAIFGEQFF	TGTGCCAGCAGTTTTCAGGGGGCTATTTTTGGTGAGCAGTTCTTC
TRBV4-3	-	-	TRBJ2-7	CASSALRIQQGSLYEQYF	TGCGCCAGCAGCGCCCTTAGAATACAACAGGGTTCCCTCTACGAGCAGTACTTC
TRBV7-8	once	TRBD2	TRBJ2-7	CASRPRGGGGYEQYF	TGTGCCAGCAGACCGCGGGGGGGAGGAGGCTACGAGCAGTACTTC
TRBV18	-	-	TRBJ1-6	CASSPPAGQGRNSPLHF	TGTGCCAGCTCACCACCGGCGGGGCAGGGACGGAATTCACCCCTCCACTTT
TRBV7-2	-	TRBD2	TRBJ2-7	CASSLDSGVPLEQYF	TGTGCCAGCAGCTTAGATAGCGGGGTTCCCTTAGAGCAGTACTTC
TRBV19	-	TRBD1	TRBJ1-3	CASIPRRDRGNTIYF	TGTGCCAGTATACCAAGACGGGACAGGGGGAACACCATATATTTT
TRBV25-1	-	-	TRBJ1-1	CASRWSEDKGTEAFF	TGTGCCAGCAGGTGGTCGGAGGATAAGGGCACTGAAGCTTTCTTT
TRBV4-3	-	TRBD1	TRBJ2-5	CASSQSVQGAWETQYF	TGCGCCAGCAGCCAATCCGTCCAGGGGGCCTGGGAGACCCAGTACTTC
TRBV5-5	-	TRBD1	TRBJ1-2	CASSVPGQGNYGYTF	TGTGCCAGCAGCGTCCCGGGACAGGGGAACTATGGCTACACCTTC
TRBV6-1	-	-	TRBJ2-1	CASSEATLGLGHNEQFF	TGTGCCAGCAGTGAAGCGACGTTAGGTCTGGGGCACAATGAGCAGTTCTTC
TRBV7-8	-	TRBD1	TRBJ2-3	CASRSDRGDAIDTQYF	TGTGCCAGCAGATCAGACAGGGGCGACGCCATAGATACGCAGTATTTT
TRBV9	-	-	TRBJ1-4	CASSTGSAGKLFF	TGTGCCAGCAGCACCGGGAGCGCGGGGAAACTGTTTTTT
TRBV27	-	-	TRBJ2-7	CASSWTAAKGGEQYF	TGTGCCAGCAGTTGGACAGCGGCCAAAGGCGGCGAGCAGTACTTC
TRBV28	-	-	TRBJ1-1	CASSLVEESTEAFF	TGTGCCAGCAGTTTGGTTGAGGAGTCCACTGAAGCTTTCTTT
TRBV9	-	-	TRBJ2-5	CASSVFTGYGETQYF	TGTGCCAGCAGCGTCTTCACAGGGTACGGGGAGACCCAGTACTTC
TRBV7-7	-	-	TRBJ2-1	CASSDPALDEQFF	TGTGCCAGCAGCGATCCCGCGTTAGATGAGCAGTTCTTC
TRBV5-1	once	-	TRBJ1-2	CASRLGGDYGYTF	TGCGCCAGCAGGCTGGGGGGAGACTATGGCTACACCTTC
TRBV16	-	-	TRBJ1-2	CASSQSLTGGYGYTF	TGTGCCAGCAGCCAAAGTTTAACAGGTGGTTATGGCTACACCTTC
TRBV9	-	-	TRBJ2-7	CASSVGGLGYEQYF	TGTGCCAGCAGCGTAGGGGGGCTCGGGTACGAGCAGTACTTC
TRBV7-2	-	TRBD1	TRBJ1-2	CASSLMDREFYGYTF	TGTGCCAGCAGCTTGATGGACAGGGAATTCTATGGCTACACCTTC
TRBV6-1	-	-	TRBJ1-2	CASSLQENYGYTF	TGTGCCAGTTCATTACAGGAGAACTATGGCTACACCTTC
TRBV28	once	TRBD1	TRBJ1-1	CASSAGGVDAVDTEAFF	TGTGCCAGCAGTGCAGGGGGCGTAGACGCTGTGGACACTGAAGCTTTCTTT
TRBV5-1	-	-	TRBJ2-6	CASSSEYSGANVLTF	TGCGCCAGCAGCTCGGAGTACTCTGGGGCCAACGTCCTGACTTTC
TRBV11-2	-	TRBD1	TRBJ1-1	CASSWDSTAHEAFF	TGTGCCAGCAGCTGGGACAGTACAGCCCATGAAGCTTTCTTT
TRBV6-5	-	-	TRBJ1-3	CASRQGVRNTIYF	TGTGCCAGCAGACAGGGTGTGCGAAACACCATATATTTT
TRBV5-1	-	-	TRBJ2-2	CASSYKNTGELFF	TGCGCCAGCAGCTACAAGAACACCGGGGAGCTGTTTTTT
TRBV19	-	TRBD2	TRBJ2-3	CASSAEPGGLAENTDTQYF	TGTGCCAGTAGTGCCGAGCCGGGGGGGTTAGCGGAAAACACAGATACGCAGTATTTT
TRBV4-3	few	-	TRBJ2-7	CASSQDFSLGQGYEQYF	TGCGCCAGCAGCCAAGATTTTTCGCTTGGGCAGGGCTACGAGCAGTACTTC
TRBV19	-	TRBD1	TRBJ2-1	CASSPTGGPYNEQFF	TGTGCCAGTAGCCCGACAGGGGGCCCCTACAATGAGCAGTTCTTC
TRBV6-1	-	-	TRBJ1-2	CASRGTSDGYTF	TGTGCCAGCAGAGGGACTTCTGATGGCTACACCTTC
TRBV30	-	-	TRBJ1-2	CAWTEGDYGYTF	TGTGCCTGGACGGAGGGAGACTATGGCTACACCTTC
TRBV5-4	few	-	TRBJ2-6	CASSLRTGRVGANVLTF	TGTGCCAGCAGCCTCCGGACAGGGAGGGTCGGGGCCAACGTCCTGACTTTC
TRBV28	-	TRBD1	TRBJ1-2	CASSIRDRGRYGYTF	TGTGCCAGCAGTATTAGGGACAGGGGAAGGTATGGCTACACCTTC
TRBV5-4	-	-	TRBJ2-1	CASSVAREDEQFF	TGTGCCAGCAGCGTGGCGAGGGAGGATGAGCAGTTCTTC
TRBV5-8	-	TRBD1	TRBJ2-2	CASRVGTGEDTGELFF	TGTGCCAGCAGGGTTGGGACAGGGGAGGACACCGGGGAGCTGTTTTTT
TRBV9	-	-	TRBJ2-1	CASNEGLGYNEQFF	TGTGCCAGCAATGAGGGACTGGGATACAATGAGCAGTTCTTC
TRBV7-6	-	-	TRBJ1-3	CASSPVGGRAGNTIYF	TGTGCCAGCAGCCCCGTCGGGGGGCGAGCTGGAAACACCATATATTTT
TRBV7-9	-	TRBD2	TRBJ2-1	CASSQRLAGDEQFF	TGTGCCAGCAGCCAAAGACTAGCGGGAGATGAGCAGTTCTTC
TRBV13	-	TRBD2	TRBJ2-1	CASSESGLAGHNEQFF	TGTGCCAGCAGCGAATCGGGACTAGCGGGCCACAATGAGCAGTTCTTC
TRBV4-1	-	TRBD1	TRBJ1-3	CASSQVLRQGANTIYF	TGCGCCAGCAGCCAAGTTCTTAGACAGGGGGCAAACACCATATATTTT
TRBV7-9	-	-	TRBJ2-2	CASSLTGNTGELFF	TGTGCCAGCAGCTTGACAGGGAACACCGGGGAGCTGTTTTTT
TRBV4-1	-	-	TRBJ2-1	CASSQDSQDIGQFF	TGCGCCAGCAGCCAAGATTCACAGGACATTGGGCAGTTCTTC
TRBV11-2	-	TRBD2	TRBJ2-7	CASSTSSGRGYEQYF	TGTGCCAGCAGCACCTCAAGCGGGAGGGGCTACGAGCAGTACTTC
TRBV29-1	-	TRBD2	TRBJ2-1	CSVAGLAGYYNEQFF	TGCAGCGTTGCGGGACTAGCGGGATACTACAATGAGCAGTTCTTC
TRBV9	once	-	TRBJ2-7	CASSVSPDRIYEQYF	TGTGCCAGCAGCGTAAGCCCCGACAGGATCTACGAGCAGTACTTC
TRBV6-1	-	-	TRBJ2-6	CASSYRSGANVLTF	TGTGCCAGCAGTTATCGGTCTGGGGCCAACGTCCTGACTTTC